This paragraph reports one TCR beta chain. Its antigen is unknown. The ends lost 5 bases at V and 6 bases at J; junction bases unmatched: 7. CDR1 SGHVS and CDR2 FNYEAQ come from the germline V gene. The CDR3 runs 14 residues. These data originate in a study of OX40 agonist ivuxolimab in advanced cancers. Study-level background: Dosing consisted of intravenous ivuxolimab at 0.01 to 10 mg/kg every 2 weeks.

Study-wide points: CD8+ T cells were the subset that, on average, had more expanded clones than CD4+. Partly responding patients at 0.1-3.0 mg/kg showed some of the smallest clonal expansion.

Repertoires were generated with immunoSEQ multiplex PCR, while TCRdb's copy carries only in-frame clones and drops some. The data show about 19,000 clones, 83% seen once. The chain links TRBV7-6 to TRBJ1-1; 9 bases are shared with TRBD1. The TCR sequence derives from an adult with an advanced solid tumor such as melanoma, head and neck, liver or kidney cancer. The specimen was CD4+ or CD8+ T cells sorted from blood, collected in a trial of the OX40 agonist ivuxolimab. CDR3 sequence (DNA): TGTGCCAGCAGCATCACAGGGGGCAGGGCTGAAGCTTTCTTT. Translating gives CASSITGGRAEAFF.